This T cell receptor beta chain was obtained from a study of T cell repertoires in cytomegalovirus infection (dated by TCRdb to between 2018 and 2021). As for the study more broadly: Because public TCR beta signatures pointed to carriage of CMV infection together with the matching HLA type, the HLA type of each donor mattered for the analysis. Findings and caveats that apply to the study as a whole: In the ex vivo response, HLA-C-restricted CMV-specific TCR beta clonotypes were dominant, and in two of eight donors the single most frequent clonotype came from this HLA-C-restricted group. Carriers of CMV infection plus the relevant HLA type were discriminated by the cumulative frequency of public TCR beta family members in the study cohort and in an independent roughly 340-donor cohort.

Sequenced using an Illumina HiSeq 1500. The public reads were run again by TCRdb, first through fastp at Q25 and then through MiXCR, and only productive beta chains were kept. CDR3 protein duplicates are merged, each entry listing the most common genes and DNA. This sample has 450,000 to 600,000 distinct CDR3 sequences in its table, and approximately 10% of those were observed once. Roughly 10% of the sample lies in the top ten. CDR1 SNHLY and CDR2 FYNNEI were looked up in the germline V gene. V is clipped by 7 bases and J by 0 bases, and the sequence between their germline boundaries is 13 bases long. From its cysteine to its phenylalanine, the CDR3 spans 15 amino acids. The entry retains the CDR3 DNA only, 45 bases that are in frame from base 1. As for this clonotype: Which antigen it targets is not known. Per-nucleotide qualities are absent, and no much larger clonotype sits a single base away.

The clonotype was recovered from a human donor in good health (CMV status not recorded). Some clones in this sample may be carry-over from other donors' samples. Recombination linked TRBV2 to TRBJ1-3; too little of a D gene remains to name it. What was sequenced was PBMCs. CDR3 region: CASTLGPASGNTIYF. The nucleotide sequence reads as follows: TGTGCCAGCACCCTCGGGCCAGCCTCTGGAAACACCATATATTTT.